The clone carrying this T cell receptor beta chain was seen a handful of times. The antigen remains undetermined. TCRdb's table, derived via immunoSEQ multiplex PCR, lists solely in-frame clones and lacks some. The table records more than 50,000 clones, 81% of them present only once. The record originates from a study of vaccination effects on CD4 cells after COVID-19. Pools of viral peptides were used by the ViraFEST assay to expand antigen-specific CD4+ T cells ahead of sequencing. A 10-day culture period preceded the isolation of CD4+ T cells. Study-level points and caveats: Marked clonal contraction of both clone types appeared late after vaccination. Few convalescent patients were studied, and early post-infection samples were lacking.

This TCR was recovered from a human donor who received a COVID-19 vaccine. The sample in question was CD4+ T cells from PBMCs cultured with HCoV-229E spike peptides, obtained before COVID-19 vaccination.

The CDR3 nucleotides are TGTGCCAGCAGTGTGGTGTCAGGGTTAGCAGATACGCAGTATTTT. It specifies CASSVVSGLADTQYF. The chain has TRBV2 and TRBJ2-3; tentatively, D is TRBD1 (5 bases). Germline V gene sequence: CDR1 SNHLY, CDR2 FYNNEI. V shed 4 bases and J shed 4 bases, with 15 bases lying between them. The CDR3 has 15 amino acids.